This T cell receptor (beta chain) is from a study of human T cells and chemical hapten exposure. Overall study: Across its approximately 25 weeks, the study gave patients weekly diphenylcyclopropenone doses to the scalp. The study, taken as a whole, reports: It was expanded TCRs that formed significantly more large CDR3 similarity clusters than controls did.

This clonotype appeared a few times. The target antigen is unknown. The time point is: patch test 1, 2 weeks after DPC sensitization. This sample's treatment: therapeutic diphenylcyclopropenone sensitization with weekly scalp DPC. The starting material, unfractionated whole blood, was used for total RNA extraction. Authors' processing steps: Samples held a median of around 100,000 TCRs, range roughly 20,000–690,600. TCRdb re-called the RACE reads through MiXCR, storing one row per CDR3 protein. These V and J calls are TCRdb output, not the study's own analysis. This sample has tens of thousands of distinct CDR3 sequences, with about 11% found just once. The CDR3 has 14 amino acids. CDR1 SGHRS and CDR2 YFSETQ come from the germline V gene. Between the trimmed V and J ends, which lost 7 bases and 3 bases, there was a span of 14 bases.

This specimen was whole blood, taken in connection with sensitization to the hapten diphenylcyclopropenone (DPC). The gene calls are TRBV5-1 and TRBJ2-4, with no clear D. The source is a man aged 35-49 years with alopecia areata. Some clones in this sample may be carry-over from other donors' samples. The CDR3 here is CASSPGPIKNIQYF. CDR3 bases: TGCGCCAGCTCCCCCGGACCCATCAAAAACATTCAGTACTTC.